The clone carrying this TCR beta chain was picked up a small number of times. The antigen remains unidentified. There are 14 residues in the CDR3. Germline assignment: CDR1 SGHDN and CDR2 FVKESK. Trimming at V came to 4 bases and at J to 7 bases, leaving 5 bases not matched to a gene. Library preparation for TCR beta used quantitative 5'-RACE with molecular barcodes. Each CDR3 protein is one row after TCRdb ran MiXCR on the 5' RACE reads. This sample has fewer than 400,000 distinct CDR3 sequences, with about 22% found just once. This entry is derived from a study of CD8 T cells in ankylosing spondylitis. General observations from the study: Characteristic of ankylosing spondylitis blood, it appeared, was a TCR beta motif comprising roughly 8 highly homologous variants.

The specimen was blood, either unsorted or a sorted T cell fraction (not recorded which). This TCR was recovered from a male donor with ankylosing spondylitis. The V gene is TRBV14, the J gene TRBJ2-2; 8 bases are shared with TRBD1. The CDR3 protein is CASSRQGIVGELFF. CDR3 DNA sequence: TGTGCCAGCAGCCGACAGGGGATCGTCGGGGAGCTGTTTTTT.